This T cell receptor beta chain was observed in a study of vaccination and CD4 T cells after COVID-19 (dated by TCRdb to the early 2020s). Context from the whole study: Convalescent patients had a positive SARS-CoV-2 result on nasal swab PCR, and of these patients, nine had mild disease and one had severe disease. In the convalescent cohort there were six males and four females, among whom were two Hispanic individuals, seven Caucasians, two Asians and one multiracial person. Participants received two doses of either the Pfizer-BioNTech BNT162b2 vaccine (n=8) or the Moderna mRNA-1273 vaccine (n=2). Post-COVID blood samples were collected from convalescent patients a median of around 96 days after diagnosis, with a range of roughly 30 to 161 days. Post-vaccine blood samples were collected a median of approximately eleven weeks after the second vaccine dose, ranging from about 14 to 241 days. For stimulating the cultures, overlapping spike peptide pools were used, derived from SARS-CoV-2 as well as from the common cold coronaviruses HCoV-NL63, HCoV-OC43 and HCoV-229E. Control cultures used a CEFX viral epitope pool as positive control, an HIV-1 Nef peptide pool as negative control, or no peptide. In 10 COVID-19 convalescent patients and several infection-naive healthy vaccine recipients, researchers compared the spike-specific CD4+ TCR repertoire from before mRNA vaccination with the repertoire from after.

Libraries were made using PCR. DNA from cultured CD4+ T cells was subjected to TCR sequencing with the Oncomine TCR Beta short-read assay at the Johns Hopkins FTIC core. The QIAamp micro DNA kit was used to extract genomic DNA from the cultured CD4+ T cells. Oncomine TCR Beta libraries from cultured CD4+ T cells were pooled with unique dual indexes and sequenced on an Illumina iSeq 100. The authors processed their data as follows. Non-productive sequences were removed, and CDR3s not starting with C, not ending with F or W, or shorter than 7 amino acids were discarded. Antigen-specific clonotypes were identified using the MANAFEST web application through comparison of peptide-stimulated wells with reference and other culture wells. An FDR below 0.05, an odds ratio above 5, and a productive frequency above 0.1% in at least two of three replicate wells were required for clones to be considered positive. Cross-reactive clonotypes were defined as significantly expanded in both SARS-CoV-2 spike wells and at least one common cold coronavirus spike condition. Similarity between CDR3 sequences was evaluated in R version 3.6.1 using Levenshtein distances (stringdist) and unrooted phylogenetic trees (ape). The public reads were quality trimmed at Q25 with fastp and then assembled into clones with MiXCR by TCRdb, keeping productive beta chains. CDR3 protein duplicates are merged, each entry listing the most common genes and DNA. The V and J calls come from TCRdb's annotation, not from the publication. In all, the sample holds about 18,000 distinct CDR3 sequences, and around 56% of those were seen once. The ten largest make up around 6.6% of the sample.

The germline ends are 11 bases apart after V is trimmed by 5 bases and J by 6 bases. CDR1 MNHNS and CDR2 SASEGT were looked up in the germline V gene. Inclusive of the bounding cysteine and phenylalanine, the CDR3 is 12 residues long. The entry retains the CDR3 DNA only, 36 bases that are in frame from base 1. Remarks on this clonotype: Its antigen is still unknown. Within one base of it there is no much larger clone, and no base qualities were kept.

Sample treatment or condition, as interpreted from the label and publication: roughly 10-day PBMC culture with coronavirus spike peptide pools or control peptides (ViraFEST assay). The study used the ViraFEST assay, which expanded antigen-specific T cells with peptide pools and then identified expanded clonotypes by TCR sequencing. The positive SARS-CoV-2 PCR tests of the convalescent patients were dated from March to December 2020, before the Alpha, Beta and Delta variants emerged in the United States. PBMCs were cultured at about 2 million per well in IMDM supplemented with approximately 5.4% human AB serum and about 10 IU/ml IL-2, with about 11 ug/ml peptide pools added. Half of the culture medium was replaced with fresh IL-2-containing medium on days 3 and 7. Once the cells had been in culture for less than 11 days, the EasySep CD4+ T cell isolation kit was used to isolate CD4+ T cells by negative selection. PBMCs were separated from whole blood using Ficoll-Paque Plus gradient centrifugation and then either used fresh or cryopreserved at -140C. Culture conditions were generally each tested in triplicate wells.

Results and caveats for the whole study, not just this receptor: In convalescent patients, nearly all vaccine-specific clones (304 of 307) were found to be mono-reactive for SARS-CoV-2 spike rather than cross-reactive with common cold coronaviruses. In convalescent patients, a median 86.3% of post-vaccine SARS-CoV-2-reactive clones were detected only after vaccination, and vaccine-specific priming was suggested by this finding. Although the median number of SARS-CoV-2-reactive clonotypes went up from some 23 after infection to some 37 after vaccination, the increase was not significant. The number of convalescent patients in the study was relatively small, and the study did not examine early timepoints following natural infection.

The starting material was CD4+ T cells from blood, cultured in vitro, obtained before SARS-CoV-2 vaccination. The sequence was collected from a human donor who had recovered from COVID-19. The V and J segments used are TRBV6-1 and TRBJ2-7, and the D gene may be TRBD2, 5 bases matching. In nucleotide form, the sequence is TGTGCCAGCAGTAACAGCGGTTCCGAGCAGTACTTC. Translated, it gives CASSNSGSEQYF.